This TCR beta chain was recovered during a study of cytomegalovirus exposure and HLA in healthy donors. Whole-study context: HLA-typed donors were the source of about 85 million unique TCRs, which an early data release held.

Concerning this clone itself: The antigen remains undetermined.

Looked up from germline, CDR1 is SGHVS and CDR2 is FQNEAQ. The ends were cut back, 5 bases at V and 3 bases at J, with 14 bases in the middle. CDR3 length: 15 amino acids. A multiplex PCR was run with 60 Vbeta primers and 13 Jbeta primers. Using immunoSEQ multiplex PCR, the repertoire was profiled, and TCRdb retains in-frame clones only, with some absent. Its table lists roughly 200,000 clones. General study points: CMV serostatus stood as the only immune exposure information on hand.

This receptor was obtained from a man aged 25-45 years in good health and CMV-seronegative. The specimen was PBMCs. The chain combines TRBV7-8 with TRBJ2-1, with D tentatively TRBD1 (7 bases). The CDR3 protein is CASSPRGAGYNEQFF. Here the CDR3 DNA reads TGTGCCAGCAGCCCCAGGGGGGCCGGCTACAATGAGCAGTTCTTC.